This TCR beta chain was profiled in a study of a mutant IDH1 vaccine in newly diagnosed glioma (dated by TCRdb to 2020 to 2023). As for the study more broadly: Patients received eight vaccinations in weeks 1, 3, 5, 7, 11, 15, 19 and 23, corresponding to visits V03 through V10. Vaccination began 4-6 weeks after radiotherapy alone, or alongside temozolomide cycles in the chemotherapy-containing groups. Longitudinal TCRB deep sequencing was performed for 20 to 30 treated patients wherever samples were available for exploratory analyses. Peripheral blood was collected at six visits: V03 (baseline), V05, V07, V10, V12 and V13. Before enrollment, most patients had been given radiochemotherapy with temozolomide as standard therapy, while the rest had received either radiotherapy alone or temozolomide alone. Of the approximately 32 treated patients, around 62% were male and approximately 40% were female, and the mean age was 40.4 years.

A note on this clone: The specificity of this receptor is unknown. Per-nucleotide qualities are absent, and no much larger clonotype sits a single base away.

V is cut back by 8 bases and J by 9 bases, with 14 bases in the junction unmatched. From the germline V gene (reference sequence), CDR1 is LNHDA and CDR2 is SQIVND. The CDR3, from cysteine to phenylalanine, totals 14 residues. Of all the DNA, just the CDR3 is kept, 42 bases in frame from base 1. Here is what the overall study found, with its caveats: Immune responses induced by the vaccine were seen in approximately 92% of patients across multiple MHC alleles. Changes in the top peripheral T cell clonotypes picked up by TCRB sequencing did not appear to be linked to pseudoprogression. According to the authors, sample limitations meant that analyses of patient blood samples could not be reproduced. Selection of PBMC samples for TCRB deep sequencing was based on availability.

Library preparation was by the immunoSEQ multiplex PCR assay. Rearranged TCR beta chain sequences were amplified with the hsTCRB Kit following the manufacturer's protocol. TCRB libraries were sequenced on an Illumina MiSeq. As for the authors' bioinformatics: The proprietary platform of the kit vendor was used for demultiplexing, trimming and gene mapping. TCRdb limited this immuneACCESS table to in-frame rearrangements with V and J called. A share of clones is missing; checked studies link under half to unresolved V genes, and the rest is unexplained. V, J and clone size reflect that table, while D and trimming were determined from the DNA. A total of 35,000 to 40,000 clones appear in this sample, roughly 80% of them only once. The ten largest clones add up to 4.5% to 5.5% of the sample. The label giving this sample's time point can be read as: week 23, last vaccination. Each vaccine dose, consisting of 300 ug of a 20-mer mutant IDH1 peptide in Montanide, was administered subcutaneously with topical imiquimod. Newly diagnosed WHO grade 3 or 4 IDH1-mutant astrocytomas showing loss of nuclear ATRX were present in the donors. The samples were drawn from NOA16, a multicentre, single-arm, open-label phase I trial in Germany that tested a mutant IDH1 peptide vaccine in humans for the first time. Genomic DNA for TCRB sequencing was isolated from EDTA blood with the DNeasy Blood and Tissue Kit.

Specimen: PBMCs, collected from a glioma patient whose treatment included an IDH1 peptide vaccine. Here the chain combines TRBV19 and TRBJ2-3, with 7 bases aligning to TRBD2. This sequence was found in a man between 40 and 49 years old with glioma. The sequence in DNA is TGTGCCAGTCAGAGCGGGGAGCCCGGCCCCACGCAGTATTTT. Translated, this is CASQSGEPGPTQYF.